The 27 T cell receptor beta chains given below trace back to one sample, sequenced in a study of blood T cell repertoires in COVID-19. Clones were sequenced by immunoSEQ multiplex PCR, and TCRdb holds only the in-frame ones, with some missing. Of about 220,000 clones listed, 88% are singletons. Sequences were obtained from PBMCs or T cells enriched from blood (not recorded which). The source of these receptors is a woman in her thirties who had recovered from COVID-19.

This chain connects TRBV11-2 to TRBJ1-1; 10 positions match TRBD1. This CDR3 contains 14 residues. With V trimmed by 5 bases and J by 7 bases, 7 bases remained unmatched. Germline V gene sequence: CDR1 SGHAT, CDR2 FQNNGV. Here the CDR3 reads CASSATGGADEAFF. Here the CDR3 DNA reads TGTGCCAGCAGCGCGACAGGGGGCGCGGATGAAGCTTTCTTT.

The V call is TRBV4-3, the J call TRBJ2-7; the match to TRBD2 covers 10 bases. Germline V lookup: CDR1 LGHNA, CDR2 YSLEER. Unmatched junction bases numbered 6, after V lost 3 bases and J lost 4 bases. This CDR3 is 15 amino acids long. Written as DNA, the CDR3 is TGCGCCAGCAGCCAGGGAGGACTAGCGGTATACGAGCAGTACTTC. Protein sequence: CASSQGGLAVYEQYF.

The V gene is TRBV19, the J gene TRBJ2-1; possibly TRBD1 for D (6 bases). This CDR3 has 13 amino acids. Trimming pared 5 bases from V and 9 bases from J, leaving 14 bases between. CDR1 LNHDA and CDR2 SQIVND come from the germline V gene (reference sequence). CDR3 in amino acids: CASSFQQGGEQFF. In DNA, the CDR3 is TGTGCCAGTAGTTTTCAACAGGGCGGTGAGCAGTTCTTC.

The chain recombines TRBV13 with TRBJ2-3; maybe TRBD2 (6 bases). The CDR3 runs to 13 residues. V dropped 3 bases and J dropped 9 bases, with 13 bases sitting between them. Germline CDR1 PRHDT, CDR2 FYEKMQ (reference sequence). The CDR3 sequence: CASSLAGKGTQYF. In nucleotides, the CDR3 is TGTGCCAGCAGCTTGGCGGGGAAGGGGACGCAGTATTTT.

The chain is built from TRBV29-1 and TRBJ1-1; unclear D gene. With 2 bases removed from V and 1 base from J, the gap between germline ends came to 5 bases. The germline gives CDR1 SQVTM, CDR2 ANQGSEA. The length of the CDR3 is 12 residues. The CDR3 loop reads CSVEPRNTEAFF. The CDR3, as DNA: TGCAGCGTTGAACCCAGGAACACTGAAGCTTTCTTT.

This clone has just one count. CDR3 loop: CASSLNPSTDTQYF. The CDR3 DNA is TGTGCCAGCAGCTTGAATCCTAGCACAGATACGCAGTATTTT. V and J are TRBV5-5 and TRBJ2-3; D is unclear. The CDR3 loop spans 14 amino acids. Looked up from germline, CDR1 is SGHKS and CDR2 is YYEKEE (reference sequence). Trimming removed 1 base at V and 0 bases at J, with 6 bases between.

The V gene is TRBV19, the J gene TRBJ1-6, with D perhaps TRBD1 (5 bases). The CDR3 spans 14 residues. The germline gives CDR1 LNHDA, CDR2 SQIVND (reference sequence). Trimming shortened V by 3 bases and J by 9 bases, and 12 bases separated the two germline ends. The CDR3 reads CASSIQGSTSPLHF. The CDR3 region has the DNA TGTGCCAGTAGTATTCAGGGAAGCACTTCACCCCTCCACTTT.

CDR3 sequence: CASSQELAGAQYEQYF. CDR3 bases: TGCGCCAGCAGTCAGGAGTTAGCGGGGGCGCAGTACGAGCAGTACTTC. The chain links TRBV23-1 to TRBJ2-7; 9 positions agree with TRBD2. TRBV23-1 is given ORF status, its function remaining uncertain. The CDR3 has 16 amino acids. Losses at the gene ends were 3 bases for V and 4 bases for J; bases not matched to a gene: 10.

The CDR3 nucleotides read TGCGCCAGCAGCTTCGACAGGGCCGACTACGAGCAGTACTTC. Translated: CASSFDRADYEQYF. This chain uses TRBV5-1 with TRBJ2-7; 7 bases align to TRBD1. The V gene's germline CDR1 is SGHRS and CDR2 YFSETQ. The CDR3 covers 14 residues. Losses at the gene ends were 2 bases for V and 3 bases for J; bases not matched to a gene: 5. Combining the CDR3 with reference TRBV5-1 and TRBJ2-7 gives the whole variable domain KAGVTQTPRYLIKTRGQQVTLSCSPISGHRSVSWYQQTPGQGLQFLFEYFSETQRNKGNFPGRFSGRQFSNSRSEMNVSTLELGDSALYLCASSFDRADYEQYFGPGTRLTVT.

V usage is TRBV2 and J usage is TRBJ2-3; D might be TRBD2 (5 bases). The CDR3 sequence is 12 residues long. Germline CDR1 and CDR2: SNHLY and FYNNEI. The V end lost 10 bases, the J end lost 2 bases, and 10 bases lay between the germline ends. Here the CDR3 reads CATAAPTDTQYF. DNA for the CDR3: TGTGCCACAGCGGCCCCCACAGATACGCAGTATTTT.

The chain uses TRBV5-4 and TRBJ2-4; 8 positions match TRBD2. Germline V lookup: CDR1 SGHNT, CDR2 YYREEE (reference sequence). V lost 4 bases to trimming and J lost 8 bases; unmatched junction nucleotides: 5. The length of the CDR3 is 13 residues. CDR3 in amino acids: CASSPFGGDIQYF. The CDR3 region has the DNA TGTGCCAGCAGCCCATTCGGGGGGGACATTCAGTACTTC.

This chain uses TRBV7-2 with TRBJ1-6; TRBD1 might be the D (5 bases). The CDR3 is 14 amino acids. The V end was cut by 4 bases, the J end by 7 bases, with 11 bases between. Germline assignment: CDR1 SGHTA and CDR2 FQGNSA. The DNA of the CDR3 is TGTGCCAGCAGCTCCGACAGAGCAAATTCACCCCTCCACTTT. Protein sequence: CASSSDRANSPLHF. Based on the CDR3 plus reference TRBV7-2 and TRBJ1-6, the full variable domain is GAGVSQSPSNKVTEKGKDVELRCDPISGHTALYWYRQSLGQGLEFLIYFQGNSAPDKSGLPSDRFSAERTGGSVSTLTIQRTQQEDSAVYLCASSSDRANSPLHFGNGTRLTVT.

The chain links TRBV5-1 to TRBJ1-5, with TRBD1 as a possible D gene (6 bases). Germline CDR1 is SGHRS and CDR2 is YFSETQ. CDR3 length equals 13 residues. V was cut by 4 bases and J by 5 bases, with 10 bases left in between. The CDR3 DNA is TGCGCCAGCAGCGGACAGCCCGATCAGCCCCAGCATTTT. Its protein product is CASSGQPDQPQHF.

The chain carries TRBV7-2 and TRBJ1-3; 8 nucleotides match TRBD1. CDR1 and CDR2 (germline): SGHTA, FQGNSA. The CDR3 contains 15 residues. Trimming cost V 2 bases and J 8 bases; bases outside gene matches: 8. The CDR3 protein is CASSLPRTGKDTIYF. The CDR3 bases are TGTGCCAGCAGCTTACCGCGGACAGGGAAGGACACCATATATTTT.

For the CDR3, the DNA is TGTGCCAGCAGCTCCTCGGGGCAAGAGACCCAGTACTTC. It encodes CASSSSGQETQYF. This chain connects TRBV11-3 to TRBJ2-5; D possibly corresponds to TRBD2 (5 bases). V was cut by 4 bases and J by 2 bases, with 8 bases left in between. CDR1 and CDR2 from the germline V gene are SGHNT and YENEEA. The CDR3 is 13 residues long.

The chain links TRBV4-3 to TRBJ1-2, with 10 bases that match TRBD1. V was clipped by 4 bases and J by 8 bases; unmatched bases: 10. The length of the CDR3 is 15 residues. Germline assignment: CDR1 LGHNA and CDR2 YSLEER. The CDR3 region is CASSPFLGTGEGYTF. The CDR3, as DNA: TGCGCCAGCAGCCCCTTCCTCGGGACAGGGGAGGGCTACACCTTC.

This chain links TRBV7-6 with TRBJ1-2, with D possibly matching TRBD1 (5 bases). V lost 1 base and J lost 6, with 18 bases in between. The CDR3 contains 16 residues. Looked up from germline, CDR1 is SGHVS and CDR2 is FNYEAQ. The CDR3 sequence is CASSLEEQGWINGYTF. The CDR3 DNA reads as TGTGCCAGCAGCTTAGAGGAGCAGGGTTGGATTAATGGCTACACCTTC.

V and J are TRBV11-2 and TRBJ2-5; D is unclear. V lost 5 bases to trimming and J lost 0 bases, with 13 bases between them. The germline V gene has CDR1 SGHAT and CDR2 FQNNGV. This CDR3 has 15 amino acids. For the CDR3, the DNA is TGTGCCAGCAGCGTACGATCCAGCGACCAAGAGACCCAGTACTTC. This sequence encodes CASSVRSSDQETQYF.

The genes are TRBV19 and TRBJ1-3, with 9 bases that match TRBD1. J lost 2 bases, V lost 9 bases, and 14 bases had no gene match. Germline assignment: CDR1 LNHDA and CDR2 SQIVND (reference sequence). CDR3 length equals 17 residues. CDR3 bases: TGTGCCAGCGCCAGTACAGGGGGCACCTCTACTGGAAACACCATATATTTT. Protein: CASASTGGTSTGNTIYF.

The V gene is TRBV5-1, the J gene TRBJ2-5; no definite D call. The V end lost 7 bases, the J end lost 1 base, and 14 bases lay between the germline ends. Per the germline V gene, CDR1 is SGHRS and CDR2 is YFSETQ. The CDR3 is made up of 14 amino acids. CDR3: CASADSKIQETQYF. The CDR3 DNA reads TGCGCCAGCGCCGACTCGAAGATCCAAGAGACCCAGTACTTC.

This rearrangement joins TRBV29-1 to TRBJ2-5, with D perhaps matching TRBD1 (6 bases). CDR3 length equals 16 residues. V was pared by 0 bases and J by 4 bases, with 18 bases between. Looked up from germline, CDR1 is SQVTM and CDR2 is ANQGSEA. CDR3 nucleotide sequence: TGCAGCGTTGAAGATCGTGGGACCGCCAGGGGAGAGACCCAGTACTTC. Protein: CSVEDRGTARGETQYF.

The chain recombines TRBV5-5 with TRBJ1-5; TRBD1 might be the D (6 bases). In germline, CDR1 is SGHKS, CDR2 YYEKEE (reference sequence). V shed 6 bases and J shed 0 bases, with 13 bases lying between them. The CDR3 loop spans 15 amino acids. CDR3 bases: TGTGCCAGCAACGCCGGGACACATAGCAATCAGCCCCAGCATTTT. Translating gives CASNAGTHSNQPQHF.

This clone was seen only once. The genes are TRBV28 and TRBJ1-3, with TRBD1 matching over 7 bases. V was clipped by 5 bases and J by 8 bases; unmatched bases: 9. The CDR3 runs 14 residues. Germline loops: CDR1 MDHEN, CDR2 SYDVKM. The CDR3 sequence: CASSVKQGWDTIYF. CDR3 DNA sequence: TGTGCCAGCAGTGTAAAACAGGGGTGGGACACCATATATTTT.

The chain carries TRBV6-5 and TRBJ2-1, with 8 bases aligning to TRBD1. V lost 2 bases to trimming and J lost 8 bases; unmatched junction nucleotides: 5. Germline values: CDR1 MNHEY, CDR2 SVGAGI. The CDR3 covers 14 residues. CDR3 sequence: CASSYGQGAYEQFF. CDR3 sequence (DNA): TGTGCCAGCAGTTACGGTCAGGGGGCGTATGAGCAGTTCTTC.

V gene TRBV2 combines with J gene TRBJ1-5; 7 nucleotides line up with TRBD1. V shed 5 bases and J 7 bases; nucleotides not matched to a gene: 8. This CDR3 has 14 residues. Germline lookup yields CDR1 SNHLY and CDR2 FYNNEI. CDR3 nucleotides: TGTGCCAGCAGTCGAACACAGGGGTACCAGCCCCAGCATTTT. As protein: CASSRTQGYQPQHF.

The V gene is TRBV2, the J gene TRBJ2-5; D is unresolved. Germline V gives CDR1 SNHLY, CDR2 FYNNEI. V was pared by 4 bases and J by 5 bases, with 5 bases between. The CDR3 runs to 11 residues. The CDR3 DNA reads TGTGCCAGCAGTGTTGGCGAGACCCAGTACTTC. Translated: CASSVGETQYF.

This clone showed up just a few times. The chain links TRBV3-1 (or the pseudogene TRBV3-2) to TRBJ2-7, with 9 bases identical to TRBD1. After removal of 3 bases from V and 5 bases from J, the junction contained 8 bases not matched to a gene. CDR1 is LGHDT and CDR2 is YNNKEL in the germline V gene (reference sequence). This CDR3 contains 15 residues. The CDR3 sequence is CASSHAGTGHHEQYF. CDR3 sequence (DNA): TGTGCCAGCAGCCATGCCGGGACAGGGCATCACGAGCAGTACTTC.